This TCR beta chain derives from a study of cytomegalovirus exposure and HLA in healthy donors. Notes on the study in general: Most TCR beta V segments were productive about 87% or about 30% of the time in an earlier analysis. The study listed 164 cytomegalovirus-associated TCR beta chains.

This CDR3 region has 15 residues. Deletions cut 0 bases from V and 0 bases from J, with 9 bases between. Germline V gene data show CDR1 as SGHRS and CDR2 as YFSETQ. PCR primers comprised 60 Vbeta and 13 Jbeta primers. Here immunoSEQ multiplex PCR was the method, and the copy in TCRdb shows in-frame clones only, minus some. The table has some 130,000 clones, approximately 80% seen once. With regard to this clone: Its matching antigen is unknown.

V and J are TRBV5-1 and TRBJ1-2; TRBD1 might be the D (6 bases). Sequenced: PBMCs. This TCR was sampled from a woman under 30 in good health and CMV-seronegative. The CDR3 DNA follows: TGCGCCAGCAGCTTGGAAGCAGGGGCTAACTATGGCTACACCTTC. This sequence encodes CASSLEAGANYGYTF.